This note documents a single T cell receptor (beta chain) sequence. It differs at one base from a far larger clone, so likely a read error. The data belong to a study of shared clonotypes between healthy human individuals. V was clipped by 3 bases and J by 0 bases, with 11 bases between them. CDR3 length equals 15 residues. The germline V gene encodes CDR1 KGHSH and CDR2 LQKENI. Adults of Caucasian background living in Nashville, Tennessee made up all donors. It was across several immunoSEQ plates that each subset's genomic DNA was evenly split. The table came from immunoSEQ multiplex PCR; TCRdb's copy has only in-frame clones and leaves some out. The table has hundreds of thousands of clones, roughly 79% seen once.

The rearrangement joins TRBV18 to TRBJ1-1; D gene uncertain. The specimen sequenced was PBMCs. The source of this sequence is a woman in her thirties or forties in good health. Some clones in this sample may be carry-over from other donors' samples. The CDR3 DNA is TGTGCCAGCTCACCCTGGATAGCCATGAACACTGAAGCTTTCTTT. Translated: CASSPWIAMNTEAFF.